Below, 7 T cell receptor beta chains from the same sample are listed, as sequenced in a study of blood T cell repertoires in COVID-19. Sequencing used immunoSEQ multiplex PCR; TCRdb keeps in-frame clones, though not all of them. Found here are roughly 160,000 clones, approximately 85% of them singletons; the top ten hold 5.5% to 8%. Sequencing was performed on peripheral blood. These receptors were collected from a man aged 80 or over with COVID-19, enrolled during active disease.

The chain links TRBV10-3 to TRBJ2-2, with 10 positions matching TRBD1. This CDR3 is 15 amino acids long. Germline trimming cut 3 bases from V and 6 bases from J; bases unmatched to any gene: 4. Germline CDR1 ENHRY, CDR2 SYGVKD. The CDR3 nucleotides read TGTGCCATCAGTGAATTAGGGACAGGGGCCGGGGAGCTGTTTTTT. It yields the protein CAISELGTGAGELFF.

This clone was found once. V usage is TRBV7-6 and J usage is TRBJ2-1; 11 bases align to TRBD2. The V and J ends lost 1 base and 7 bases, in that order; junction bases with no gene match: 6. The length of the CDR3 is 16 residues. Per germline, CDR1 SGHVS and CDR2 FNYEAQ. In DNA, the CDR3 is TGTGCCAGCAGCTTAGACCTCACTAGCGGGGGAAATGAGCAGTTCTTC. Translation: CASSLDLTSGGNEQFF.

The rearrangement uses TRBV19 and TRBJ1-5; 7 bases agree with TRBD1. Germline CDR1 LNHDA, CDR2 SQIVND (reference sequence). V lost 4 bases, J lost 0 bases, and 6 bases stayed unmatched. The CDR3 is 16 amino acids. DNA for the CDR3: TGTGCCAGTAGTACACACAGGGGAAATAGCAATCAGCCCCAGCATTTT. Translation: CASSTHRGNSNQPQHF. Full variable domain (missing parts from reference TRBV19 and TRBJ1-5): DGGITQSPKYLFRKEGQNVTLSCEQNLNHDAMYWYRQDPGQGLRLIYYSQIVNDFQKGDIAEGYSVSREKKESFPLTVTSAQKNPTAFYLCASSTHRGNSNQPQHFGDGTRLSIL.

The chain joins TRBV7-2 to TRBJ1-5; 7 nucleotides align to TRBD1. Per germline, CDR1 SGHTA and CDR2 FQGNSA. This CDR3 comprises 15 residues. Trimming took 1 base from V and 2 from J; bases not matched to a gene: 2. The CDR3: CASSLEGAGNQPQHF. CDR3 DNA sequence: TGTGCCAGCAGCTTAGAGGGGGCGGGCAATCAGCCCCAGCATTTT.

The chain uses TRBV28 and TRBJ2-3, with unresolved D. V lost 6 bases, J lost 2 bases, and 6 bases lay in between. The CDR3 is made up of 12 amino acids. Germline V gene lookup returns CDR1 MDHEN and CDR2 SYDVKM. The CDR3 is CASSYITDTQYF. The CDR3 DNA is TGTGCCAGCAGCTATATCACAGATACGCAGTATTTT.

The chain employs TRBV5-8 and TRBJ1-1; D perhaps matches TRBD1 (5 bases). In germline, CDR1 is SGHTS, CDR2 YDEGEE. The CDR3 length is 15 residues. V lost 1 base, J lost 5 bases, and 15 bases lay in between. The CDR3 nucleotides are TGTGCCAGCAGCTTGATCCCAGGGCGGAGAACTGAAGCTTTCTTT. It specifies CASSLIPGRRTEAFF.

The rearrangement links TRBV6-1 to TRBJ1-5; D gene unclear. CDR1 and CDR2 from the germline V gene are MNHNS and SASEGT. Trimming pared 0 bases from V and 0 bases from J, leaving 15 bases between. This CDR3 is built from 18 residues. CDR3 sequence (DNA): TGTGCCAGCAGTGAAGCACTTGGACTTACGATTAGCAATCAGCCCCAGCATTTT. Encoded protein: CASSEALGLTISNQPQHF.